In its sample, the clone carrying this T cell receptor (beta chain) was seen a few times. Antigen: not known. The data belong to a study of blood T cells in healthy people across ages. Points from the study as a whole: Fewer expanded clones and more diversity marked long-lived versus aged donors. CMV infection status of these donors was not known.

With a J-beta primer mix and a sample-barcoded 5' primer, a second PCR ran about 6 to 11 cycles. Each CDR3 protein is one row after TCRdb ran MiXCR on the 5' RACE reads. The top ten clones hold about 3.8% of a sample with 1.5 million to 1.8 million distinct CDR3 sequences, under 55% of them seen once. This CDR3 contains 13 residues. The germline CDR1 and CDR2 sequences are DFQATT and SNEGSKA (reference sequence). V lost 6 bases to trimming and J lost 6 bases, with 16 bases between them. The gene calls are TRBV20-1 and TRBJ2-3; D is perhaps TRBD2 (6 bases). Sequencing input: blood. The receptor's source is a woman between 18 and 29 years old in good health. Here the CDR3 reads CSAPQEGGDTQYF. CDR3 in DNA: TGCAGTGCCCCTCAGGAGGGCGGGGATACGCAGTATTTT.